The 23 T cell receptor beta chains listed next were all sequenced from one sample in a study of beta chain features in type 1 diabetes (dated by TCRdb to 2016 to 2018). The method was the immunoSEQ multiplex PCR assay. All of the isolated RNA was reverse transcribed with the High Capacity cDNA Reverse Transcription Kit, so expressed TCRB transcripts were sequenced. What TCRdb holds here is the immuneACCESS table cut down to in-frame rearrangements. Part of the clones is not present; checked against another copy, under half of the missing clones reflect an unresolved V gene, and the others are unexplained. The sample profile shows 150,000 or so clones; about 8.7% of them were found once. The ten largest account for around 0.68% of the sample. Sequenced: central memory CD4+ T cells from blood. These receptors were collected from a man younger than 30 in good health.

This clone was picked up a small number of times. J is TRBJ2-3 and V is TRBV28, with TRBD2 matching over 14 bases. The germline V gene encodes CDR1 MDHEN and CDR2 SYDVKM. CDR3 length equals 19 residues. V shed 6 bases, J shed 0 bases, and the junction held 11 bases outside the gene matches. In nucleotides, the CDR3 is TGTGCCAGCAGCCCAAACGGACTAGCGGGGGGATCTAGCACAGATACGCAGTATTTT. Translating it yields CASSPNGLAGGSSTDTQYF.

This chain joins TRBV15 and TRBJ2-1; unclear D gene. Germline values: CDR1 LNHNV, CDR2 YYDKDF (reference sequence). V dropped 1 base and J dropped 4 bases, with 11 bases sitting between them. The length of the CDR3 is 15 residues. CDR3 residues: CATSRVAGFYNEQFF. CDR3 nucleotides: TGTGCCACCAGCAGAGTGGCAGGCTTTTACAATGAGCAGTTCTTC.

The chain is built from TRBV5-1 and TRBJ1-6, with TRBD1 matching over 8 bases. With 4 bases clipped from V and 11 bases from J, the junction kept 8 bases outside the gene matches. The CDR3 contains 14 residues. From germline, CDR1 is SGHRS and CDR2 YFSETQ. CDR3: CASSVAGGVPPLHF. DNA for the CDR3: TGCGCCAGCAGCGTCGCAGGGGGCGTTCCACCCCTCCACTTT.

V usage is TRBV6-6 and J usage is TRBJ2-7; D is ambiguous. Trimming removed 5 bases from V and 3 bases from J, with 11 bases in between. CDR1 is MNHNY, CDR2 SVGAGI, per germline (reference sequence). This CDR3 region has 13 residues. The CDR3 DNA reads TGTGCCAGCAGTACCCGCGGTGGCTACGAGCAGTACTTC. Encoded protein: CASSTRGGYEQYF.

This clone was counted a few times. The V gene is TRBV4-2, the J gene TRBJ2-3; the match to TRBD2 covers 7 bases. Germline values: CDR1 LGHNA, CDR2 YNFKEQ. This CDR3 spans 16 amino acids. The junction had 3 bases not matched to a gene; V was cut back by 0 bases and J by 0 bases. The CDR3 protein is CASSQEGGVSTDTQYF. The CDR3 nucleotides read TGTGCCAGCAGCCAAGAGGGGGGGGTAAGCACAGATACGCAGTATTTT.

The V gene is TRBV7-3, the J gene TRBJ2-3, with TRBD2 as a possible D gene (7 bases). Trimming removed 2 bases at V and 2 bases at J, with 8 bases between. CDR1 and CDR2 from the germline V gene are SGHTA and FQGTGA. The CDR3 length is 14 residues. The CDR3 DNA follows: TGTGCCAGCAGCTTAGCGGGGGCCACAGATACGCAGTATTTT. Protein product: CASSLAGATDTQYF.

The V call is TRBV5-1, the J call TRBJ2-1; 10 bases align to TRBD2. From germline, CDR1 is SGHRS and CDR2 YFSETQ. V shed 1 base, J shed 6 bases, and the junction held 4 bases outside the gene matches. This CDR3 is 15 amino acids long. CDR3 nucleotides: TGCGCCAGCAGCTTGACTAGCGGGGTCTTCAATGAGCAGTTCTTC. This sequence encodes CASSLTSGVFNEQFF.

The rearrangement joins TRBV7-9 to TRBJ2-2; a possible D gene is TRBD2 (5 bases). Germline V gene data show CDR1 as SEHNR and CDR2 as FQNEAQ (reference sequence). V lost 6 bases to trimming and J lost 7 bases, with 15 bases between them. This CDR3 spans 14 amino acids. CDR3 sequence reads: CASSPGPEGGELFF. CDR3 coding DNA: TGTGCCAGCAGTCCCGGACCTGAGGGCGGGGAGCTGTTTTTT.

The chain links TRBV5-1 to TRBJ2-1; D gene uncertain. The germline V gene encodes CDR1 SGHRS and CDR2 YFSETQ. V lost 0 bases and J lost 6, with 10 bases in between. The CDR3 consists of 14 residues. In DNA, the CDR3 is TGCGCCAGCAGCTTGGACCCCGAGCCCAATGAGCAGTTCTTC. Translated, it gives CASSLDPEPNEQFF. The full variable domain, its missing parts supplied by reference TRBV5-1 and TRBJ2-1, is KAGVTQTPRYLIKTRGQQVTLSCSPISGHRSVSWYQQTPGQGLQFLFEYFSETQRNKGNFPGRFSGRQFSNSRSEMNVSTLELGDSALYLCASSLDPEPNEQFFGPGTRLTVL.

This clone has just a few counts. The chain links TRBV19 to TRBJ2-4; 12 nucleotides line up with TRBD2. With 4 bases clipped from V and 2 bases from J, the junction kept 0 bases outside the gene matches. Germline values: CDR1 LNHDA, CDR2 SQIVND (reference sequence). This CDR3 is 15 amino acids long. Here the CDR3 DNA reads TGTGCCAGTAGTAGGACTAGCGGGACCAAAAACATTCAGTACTTC. Translated, it gives CASSRTSGTKNIQYF.

This chain uses TRBV7-2 with TRBJ1-2; D is uncertain. This CDR3 is built from 14 residues. Trimming cost V 7 bases and J 6 bases, with 18 bases left between them. CDR1 SGHTA and CDR2 FQGNSA come from the germline V gene. CDR3 sequence (DNA): TGTGCCAGCACCTCCGCCTCCCGGGGTCATGGCTACACCTTC. Translation gives CASTSASRGHGYTF.

This clone was seen at least ten times. This rearrangement joins TRBV2 to TRBJ1-6, with D uncertain. V lost 6 bases and J 8 bases, leaving 11 bases between the germline ends. This CDR3 contains 13 residues. Germline V gene sequence: CDR1 SNHLY, CDR2 FYNNEI. This chain's CDR3 is CASSLDEDSPLHF. The CDR3, as DNA: TGTGCCAGCAGCTTAGATGAGGATTCACCCCTCCACTTT. Full variable domain (outside the CDR3, taken from reference TRBV2 and TRBJ1-6): EPEVTQTPSHQVTQMGQEVILRCVPISNHLYFYWYRQILGQKVEFLVSFYNNEISEKSEIFDDQFSVERPDGSNFTLKIRSTKLEDSAMYFCASSLDEDSPLHFGNGTRLTVT.

In this sample, this clone turned up a few times. The rearrangement uses TRBV7-9 and TRBJ1-6; D is possibly TRBD1 (6 bases). V lost 5 bases to trimming and J lost 8 bases, with 10 bases between them. Germline values: CDR1 SEHNR, CDR2 FQNEAQ (reference sequence). The CDR3 totals 13 residues. CDR3 nucleotides: TGTGCCAGCAGCGGACAGACGGATTCACCCCTCCACTTT. Residues: CASSGQTDSPLHF.

J is TRBJ1-2 and V is TRBV28; D is unresolved. V lost 4 bases to trimming and J lost 3 bases, with 6 bases between them. The CDR3 has 12 residues. The germline V gene encodes CDR1 MDHEN and CDR2 SYDVKM. Here the CDR3 reads CASSWADYGYTF. CDR3 nucleotides: TGTGCCAGCAGTTGGGCAGACTATGGCTACACCTTC.

This clone occurred a few times. This rearrangement joins TRBV2 to TRBJ2-2, with 11 bases aligning to TRBD2. V lost 5 bases and J lost 2; bases outside the gene matches: 4. This CDR3 has 16 residues. Germline assignment: CDR1 SNHLY and CDR2 FYNNEI. CDR3 DNA: TGTGCCAGCAGTCCCGGGACTAGCGGTAACACCGGGGAGCTGTTTTTT. Protein: CASSPGTSGNTGELFF.

The rearrangement uses TRBV5-5 and TRBJ2-7; TRBD2 matches 8 bases. The CDR3 runs to 15 residues. J was trimmed by 0 bases and V by 7 bases; bases with no gene match: 9. CDR1 and CDR2 from the germline V gene are SGHKS and YYEKEE (reference sequence). In nucleotides, the CDR3 is TGTGCCAGCCTCTGGAGTGGGACTAGCTCCTACGAGCAGTACTTC. The encoded protein is CASLWSGTSSYEQYF.

This chain joins TRBV5-1 and TRBJ1-5; 8 positions agree with TRBD1. The V gene end was trimmed by 4 bases and the J gene end by 4 bases; junction bases not matched to a gene: 4. Germline assignment: CDR1 SGHRS and CDR2 YFSETQ. CDR3 length: 14 amino acids. The CDR3 coding sequence is TGCGCCAGCAGCGCAGGGGGCGAGAATCAGCCCCAGCATTTT. Protein sequence: CASSAGGENQPQHF.

Only a few counts were recorded for this clone. This rearrangement joins TRBV7-8 to TRBJ2-7, with 7 bases fitting TRBD1. The germline gives CDR1 SGHVS, CDR2 FQNEAQ. The CDR3 is 13 residues long. V shed 5 bases, J shed 6 bases, and the junction held 7 bases outside the gene matches. This CDR3 is CASSRQGFAEQYF. In DNA form, the CDR3 reads TGTGCCAGCAGCCGACAGGGTTTTGCCGAGCAGTACTTC.

The CDR3 loop reads CASSGRTSETQYF. The CDR3 nucleotides read TGTGCCAGTAGCGGCAGGACTTCAGAGACCCAGTACTTC. J is TRBJ2-5 and V is TRBV19; possible D gene TRBD2, 5 bases. This CDR3 is 13 amino acids long. The germline gives CDR1 LNHDA, CDR2 SQIVND (reference sequence). V was pared by 6 bases and J by 4 bases, with 12 bases between.

This clone was found a few times. This chain connects TRBV18 to TRBJ2-1, with 7 bases that match TRBD2. Germline V gives CDR1 KGHSH, CDR2 LQKENI. The CDR3 has 16 residues. V shed 3 bases and J 4 bases; nucleotides not matched to a gene: 9. The CDR3, as DNA: TGTGCCAGCTCACCCCCGTGGGGGGGAAGGTACAATGAGCAGTTCTTC. Amino acid sequence: CASSPPWGGRYNEQFF.

V gene TRBV7-2 combines with J gene TRBJ1-3; D is possibly TRBD1 (6 bases). The CDR3 contains 13 residues. V lost 4 bases to trimming and J lost 4 bases, with 8 bases between them. CDR1 and CDR2 (germline): SGHTA, FQGNSA. The CDR3 DNA sequence: TGTGCCAGCAGCTCCGGACAGGGAAACACCATATATTTT. Amino acid sequence: CASSSGQGNTIYF. The entire variable domain, with the rest obtained from reference TRBV7-2 and TRBJ1-3, is as follows: GAGVSQSPSNKVTEKGKDVELRCDPISGHTALYWYRQSLGQGLEFLIYFQGNSAPDKSGLPSDRFSAERTGGSVSTLTIQRTQQEDSAVYLCASSSGQGNTIYFGEGSWLTVV.

CDR3 amino acids: CASSPRDRAYEQYF. DNA of the CDR3: TGTGCCAGCAGCCCACGGGACAGGGCCTACGAGCAGTACTTC. The chain carries TRBV6-5 and TRBJ2-7; 9 nucleotides align to TRBD1. The CDR3 loop spans 14 amino acids. The trim removed 6 bases at V and 2 bases at J, leaving 5 bases unmatched. Germline CDR1 MNHEY, CDR2 SVGAGI.

This clone was counted only a few times. This chain joins TRBV6-4 and TRBJ2-3, with a possible D match to TRBD2 (5 bases). V was shortened by 7 bases and J by 10 bases, with 24 bases between the two germline ends. The germline gives CDR1 MRHNA, CDR2 SNTAGT. The CDR3 is 15 residues long. The CDR3 loop is CASTISRPPRAAQYF. The DNA for the CDR3 is TGTGCCAGCACCATATCCAGACCCCCGCGGGCTGCGCAGTATTTT.